A single sample is the source of the 17 T cell receptor beta chains below, sequenced in a study of T cell responses to AZD1222 COVID-19 vaccine. TCRdb's table, derived via immunoSEQ multiplex PCR, lists solely in-frame clones and lacks some. In the table there are about 130,000 clones, 91% of which are singletons. The sample in question was peripheral blood, obtained on day 0 of AZD1222 vaccination. The receptors originated from an adult in good health.

This sequence joins TRBV5-1 and TRBJ2-3; D uncertain. The germline V gene has CDR1 SGHRS and CDR2 YFSETQ. The CDR3 loop spans 14 amino acids. Trimming took off 1 base at V and 6 bases at J, with 12 bases between the two ends. The CDR3 sequence: CASSLWQSGDTQYF. The CDR3 DNA follows: TGCGCCAGCAGCTTGTGGCAGTCCGGGGATACGCAGTATTTT.

The rearrangement links TRBV15 to TRBJ1-4, with D tentatively TRBD1 (5 bases). CDR1 is LNHNV, CDR2 YYDKDF, per germline (reference sequence). V gave up 1 base and J gave up 2 bases, with 11 bases separating them. CDR3 length equals 16 residues. The CDR3 loop is CATSRGGGTTNEKLFF. For the CDR3, the DNA is TGTGCCACCAGCAGAGGGGGGGGGACGACTAATGAAAAACTGTTTTTT.

The genes are TRBV5-4 and TRBJ1-2; 8 nucleotides match TRBD1. V lost 7 bases, J lost 5 bases, and 10 bases stayed unmatched. Germline CDR1 SGHNT, CDR2 YYREEE (reference sequence). The CDR3 consists of 14 residues. The CDR3 nucleotides are TGTGCCAGCCGCTCCGGGACAGGAGTGTATGGCTACACCTTC. Its translation: CASRSGTGVYGYTF.

The V and J genes are TRBV3-1 (or the pseudogene TRBV3-2) and TRBJ2-1; TRBD2 matches 8 bases. The CDR3 extends over 13 amino acids. Trimming removed 4 bases from V and 9 bases from J; junction bases left unmatched: 5. Germline-derived CDR1 and CDR2 are LGHDT and YNNKEL (reference sequence). The CDR3 nucleotides read TGTGCCAGCAGCCCGGGACTAGTTAGTGAGCAGTTCTTC. Protein: CASSPGLVSEQFF.

V is TRBV6-2 or TRBV6-3 and J is TRBJ2-7; 13 bases fit TRBD2. The CDR3 spans 16 residues. The germline V gene encodes CDR1 MNHEY and CDR2 SVGEGT. The junction had 6 bases not matched to a gene; V was cut back by 6 bases and J by 1 base. The CDR3 DNA follows: TGTGCCAGCAGCCGGCCGGGACTAGCGGGATCCTACGAGCAGTACTTC. This translates into CASSRPGLAGSYEQYF.

The chain joins TRBV10-3 to TRBJ2-7; D is undetermined. With 0 bases removed from V and 4 bases from J, the gap between germline ends came to 10 bases. This CDR3 has 14 residues. Germline loops: CDR1 ENHRY, CDR2 SYGVKD. CDR3 protein: CAISESSSWYEQYF. CDR3 bases: TGTGCCATCAGTGAGTCGAGTTCGTGGTACGAGCAGTACTTC.

The chain is built from TRBV7-3 and TRBJ1-3, with 7 bases fitting TRBD1. The CDR3 has 15 residues. Germline-derived CDR1 and CDR2 are SGHTA and FQGTGA. V gave up 5 bases and J gave up 0 bases; unmatched junction bases: 4. CDR3 DNA sequence: TGTGCCAGCAGCCCGGGACAGTTCTCTGGAAACACCATATATTTT. Its protein product is CASSPGQFSGNTIYF. Full variable domain (rest looked up from reference TRBV7-3 and TRBJ1-3): GAGVSQTPSNKVTEKGKYVELRCDPISGHTALYWYRQSLGQGPEFLIYFQGTGAADDSGLPNDRFFAVRPEGSVSTLKIQRTERGDSAVYLCASSPGQFSGNTIYFGEGSWLTVV.

In DNA, the CDR3 is TGTGCCAGCAGCCCGGGACAAAACACCGGGGAGCTGTTTTTT. It encodes CASSPGQNTGELFF. The rearrangement links TRBV7-9 to TRBJ2-2, with D possibly TRBD1 on 6 matching bases. Germline-derived CDR1 and CDR2 are SEHNR and FQNEAQ (reference sequence). Trimming pared 5 bases from V and 2 bases from J, leaving 9 bases between. There are 14 residues in the CDR3.

This clone occurred a few times. The chain links TRBV29-1 to TRBJ1-2; no clear D gene. V was pared by 3 bases and J by 7 bases, with 18 bases between. CDR3 length: 14 amino acids. CDR1 is SQVTM and CDR2 is ANQGSEA in the germline V gene. The CDR3 region has the DNA TGCAGCGTTGAGGCTTTCGACCAAAGAAGTGGCTACACCTTC. Amino acid sequence: CSVEAFDQRSGYTF. The full variable domain, with the rest looked up from reference TRBV29-1 and TRBJ1-2, is SAVISQKPSRDICQRGTSLTIQCQVDSQVTMMFWYRQQPGQSLTLIATANQGSEATYESGFVIDKFPISRPNLTFSTLTVSNMSPEDSSIYLCSVEAFDQRSGYTFGSGTRLTVV.

The chain employs TRBV5-1 and TRBJ1-3; possible D gene TRBD1, 6 bases. CDR1 and CDR2 from the germline V gene are SGHRS and YFSETQ. The CDR3 has 15 residues. V dropped 8 bases and J dropped 0 bases, with 15 bases sitting between them. CDR3 sequence: CASSRTDLSGNTIYF. The CDR3 DNA reads TGCGCCAGTAGCCGGACAGACCTCTCTGGAAACACCATATATTTT.

The J gene is TRBJ1-3, the V gene TRBV6-5; D not certain. The germline V and J ends were trimmed by 0 bases and 0 bases, with 6 bases remaining between them. This CDR3 is 15 amino acids long. Germline V gene lookup returns CDR1 MNHEY and CDR2 SVGAGI. CDR3 region: CASSYSTNSGNTIYF. Here the CDR3 DNA reads TGTGCCAGCAGTTACTCTACGAACTCTGGAAACACCATATATTTT.

The CDR3 coding sequence is TGTGCCACCCAGGGGCAGGCCAGTGAAAAACTGTTTTTT. Translated: CATQGQASEKLFF. This rearrangement joins TRBV19 to TRBJ1-4, with TRBD1 as a possible D gene (6 bases). Trimming shortened V by 10 bases and J by 7 bases, and 16 bases separated the two germline ends. From germline, CDR1 is LNHDA and CDR2 SQIVND (reference sequence). This CDR3 contains 13 residues.

The chain couples TRBV4-1 to TRBJ2-1, with D maybe TRBD2 (6 bases). The length of the CDR3 is 14 residues. The V end lost 8 bases, the J end lost 3 bases, and 14 bases lay between the germline ends. Germline V gives CDR1 MGHRA, CDR2 YSYEKL. The CDR3 DNA follows: TGCGCCAGCGGCCCCGGGACTTACTACAATGAGCAGTTCTTC. Residues: CASGPGTYYNEQFF.

The CDR3 DNA reads as TGTGCCAGCAAGCAACCGGGAACCTACGAGCAGTACTTC. This gives the protein CASKQPGTYEQYF. The chain carries TRBV6-5 and TRBJ2-7, with D possibly TRBD2 on 5 matching bases. The germline V gene encodes CDR1 MNHEY and CDR2 SVGAGI. The CDR3 sequence is 13 residues long. Between the trimmed V and J ends, which lost 7 bases and 2 bases, there was a span of 12 bases.

The chain couples TRBV4-1 to TRBJ1-1; D is undetermined. Trimming pared 3 bases from V and 11 bases from J, leaving 13 bases between. This CDR3 is 12 amino acids long. From germline, CDR1 is MGHRA and CDR2 YSYEKL. CDR3 DNA: TGCGCCAGCAGCCATGACGGCAGGCAGGCTTTCTTT. It codes for CASSHDGRQAFF.

The chain uses TRBV14 and TRBJ2-3; TRBD2 might be the D (6 bases). Germline CDR1 is SGHDN and CDR2 is FVKESK. V lost 4 bases and J 4 bases, leaving 21 bases between the germline ends. CDR3 length: 17 residues. The CDR3 DNA follows: TGTGCCAGCAGCCTCCCGGGGCTAGCCGGGAGTGCAGATACGCAGTATTTT. Translated: CASSLPGLAGSADTQYF. Together with reference TRBV14 and TRBJ2-3, the CDR3 gives the full variable domain: EAGVTQFPSHSVIEKGQTVTLRCDPISGHDNLYWYRRVMGKEIKFLLHFVKESKQDESGMPNNRFLAERTGGTYSTLKVQPAELEDSGVYFCASSLPGLAGSADTQYFGPGTRLTVL.

The chain is built from TRBV2 and TRBJ1-3; D not resolved. Germline V gene sequence: CDR1 SNHLY, CDR2 FYNNEI. Trimming left V 4 bases short and J 8 bases short, with 9 bases between. This CDR3 has 12 amino acids. This CDR3 reads CASSVYGDTIYF. The DNA for the CDR3 is TGTGCCAGCAGTGTGTACGGGGACACCATATATTTT.